This T cell receptor (beta chain) emerged from a study of human T cells and chemical hapten exposure. Study details: Women made up most patients, who had alopecia areata, totalis or universalis.

Germline V lookup: CDR1 LGHDT, CDR2 YNNKEL (reference sequence). V was shortened by 1 base and J by 7 bases, with 11 bases between the two germline ends. The CDR3 covers 15 residues. TCRdb used MiXCR to reprocess the RACE reads, holding one entry per CDR3 protein. The data show fewer than 500,000 distinct CDR3 sequences, approximately 5.1% seen once. There are many counts of this clonotype. Its matching antigen is unknown. Regarding the study as a whole: Positively correlated with patch test score were the counts of PT1 expanded TCRs. Versus controls, significantly more large CDR3 similarity clusters arose from expanded TCRs. TCRs above 1 in 1000 frequency did not change with DPC sensitization.

The sample's time point: patch test 1, 2 weeks after DPC sensitization. Treatment reported: therapeutic diphenylcyclopropenone sensitization with weekly scalp DPC. The V gene is TRBV3-1, the J gene TRBJ1-6; D not resolved. This material consisted of whole blood, taken in connection with sensitization to the hapten diphenylcyclopropenone (DPC). The TCR comes from a woman between 50 and 59 years old with alopecia areata. Some clones in this sample may be carry-over from other donors' samples. CDR3 sequence: CASSQGSATNSPLHF. The CDR3 nucleotides read TGTGCCAGCAGCCAAGGATCCGCTACGAATTCACCCCTCCACTTT.